The clone carrying this T cell receptor (beta chain) has only one observation. Its cognate antigen is unknown. These data originate in a study of cytotoxic CD8 clonotypes in ibrutinib-treated CLL. General study results and limits: Public clonotypes were seen rarely and were contracted or stable on treatment.

CDR3 length: 15 amino acids. The germline V and J ends were trimmed by 0 bases and 7 bases, with 16 bases remaining between them. Germline V CDR1 and CDR2: SGHRS, YFSETQ. Here immunoSEQ multiplex PCR was the method, and the copy in TCRdb shows in-frame clones only, minus some. This table holds some 300,000 clones, around four fifths found once. The sequence was obtained from a human donor with chronic lymphocytic leukemia. The source material was PBMCs, sampled before ibrutinib treatment. This chain connects TRBV5-1 to TRBJ1-2; the D gene is possibly TRBD1 (6 bases). CDR3: CASSLGGQGFRGYTF. The CDR3 DNA is TGCGCCAGCAGCTTGGGAGGCCAGGGGTTCCGTGGCTACACCTTC.